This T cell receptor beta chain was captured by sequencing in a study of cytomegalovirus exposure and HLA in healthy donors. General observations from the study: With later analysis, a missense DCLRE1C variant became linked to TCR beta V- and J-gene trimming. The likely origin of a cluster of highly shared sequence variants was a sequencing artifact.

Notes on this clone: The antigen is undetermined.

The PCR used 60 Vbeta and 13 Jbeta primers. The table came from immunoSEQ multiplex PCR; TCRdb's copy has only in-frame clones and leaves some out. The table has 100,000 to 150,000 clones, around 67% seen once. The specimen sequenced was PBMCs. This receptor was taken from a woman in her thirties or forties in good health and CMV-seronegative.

CDR3 sequence: CASSLSGTGVTEAFF. The DNA for the CDR3 is TGTGCCAGCAGTCTTTCTGGGACAGGGGTGACTGAAGCTTTCTTT. The V gene is TRBV4-2, the J gene TRBJ1-1; the match to TRBD1 covers 10 bases. Looked up from germline, CDR1 is LGHNA and CDR2 is YNFKEQ. With 6 bases clipped from V and 5 bases from J, the junction kept 9 bases outside the gene matches. The CDR3 is made up of 15 amino acids.